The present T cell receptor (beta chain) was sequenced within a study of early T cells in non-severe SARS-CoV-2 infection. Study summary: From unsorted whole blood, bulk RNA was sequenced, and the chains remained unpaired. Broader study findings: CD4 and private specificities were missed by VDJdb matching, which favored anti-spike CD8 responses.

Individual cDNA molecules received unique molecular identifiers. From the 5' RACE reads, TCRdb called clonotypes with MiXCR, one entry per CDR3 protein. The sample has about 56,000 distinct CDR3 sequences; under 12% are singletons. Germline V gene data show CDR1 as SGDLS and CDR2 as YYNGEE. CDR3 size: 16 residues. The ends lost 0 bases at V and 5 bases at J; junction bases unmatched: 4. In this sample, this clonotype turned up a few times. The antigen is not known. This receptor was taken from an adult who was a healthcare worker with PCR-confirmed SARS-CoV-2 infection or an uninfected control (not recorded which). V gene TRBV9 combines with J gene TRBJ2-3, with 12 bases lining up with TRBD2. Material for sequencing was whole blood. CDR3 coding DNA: TGTGCCAGCAGCGTAGCTAGCGGGAGGGCGGAAGATACGCAGTATTTT. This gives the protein CASSVASGRAEDTQYF.